A single T cell receptor beta chain is shown here with its context. Its binding antigen is unknown. No base-level quality is on record; no much larger clone is a single base apart. The cohort consisted of fewer than 700 healthy bone marrow donors. All cohort members were sampled while nominally healthy, although unrecorded immune exposures were likely present. The donor tested CMV seropositive and was one of the 289 seropositive cohort members. A peripheral blood sample was collected from each donor, and TCR beta sequencing was performed on peripheral blood mononuclear cells. The Qiagen DNeasy Blood Extraction Kit was used to extract genomic DNA from the blood cell samples. Measured from the cysteine to the phenylalanine, the CDR3 is 17 residues long. The retained sequence is limited to the CDR3, 51 bases, with the frame set at the first base. The germline V gene encodes CDR1 GTSNPN and CDR2 SVGIG (reference sequence). Trimming leaves V shorter by 3 bases and J shorter by 1 base, with the junction holding 10 bases beyond the gene matches.

The data were obtained in a study of cytomegalovirus exposure and HLA in healthy donors (dated by TCRdb to the late 2010s). At the level of the whole study: In an earlier analysis of roughly 590 of the donors, around 290 Gb of sequence data and 95 million to 130 million unique TCR beta sequences from 180 million or so T cells were reported. Among some 400 genotyped donors of the cohort, an average of about 240,000 unique TCR beta nucleotide sequences was sequenced per donor, of which 15% to 20% were non-productive. In an earlier analysis of more than 550 of the donors, high-throughput TCR beta sequencing was used to judge whether each TCR beta V gene segment behaved as functional or pseudogenic. The T cell repertoires of under 700 subjects were profiled by immunosequencing and related to cytomegalovirus serostatus. Donor age, sex, ethnicity and CMV serostatus were collected together with the repertoire data. The genetic ancestry cluster associated with self-reported Caucasian donors included over 80% of the roughly 390 genotyped donors. The study aimed to test whether cataloging public T cell receptors could reveal signatures of past pathogen exposure. A later analysis re-analyzed previously published TCR beta repertoires from 650 to 800 donors and added high-resolution HLA genotyping to study TCR occurrence patterns. The study combined high-throughput TCR immunosequencing, statistical association of individual TCRs with disease status, and machine learning to predict cytomegalovirus infection status. Besides the first cohort of roughly 660 subjects, a separate validation cohort made up of 90 to 150 different subjects was used. The later analysis used no new phenotypic data to find candidate immune exposures, relying instead on TCR beta sequences and their occurrence across donors. Four to six DR-DQ haplotypes were handled as single units for association and clustering, since linkage in the cohort was strong. HLA typing covered class I and class II loci at four-digit resolution. A later genetic analysis used genome-wide SNP genotypes for about 60% of the roughly 670 donors, treating that subset as a discovery cohort. An early release covering around 630 HLA-typed donors comprised about 300 gigabases of sequencing data and roughly 86 million unique TCR sequences. Typing coverage differed by locus: A, B, C, DRB1 and DQB1 were typed in about 629-630 donors, DQA1 in about 560, DPA1 in around 580, and DPB1 in around 440. Every repertoire in the discovery cohort had been generated on one and the same sequencing platform. Paper-wide results and their limitations: The study gave a list of about 150 TCR beta chains associated with cytomegalovirus. In an earlier analysis of 587 of the donors, most TCR beta V segments appeared in productive rearrangements about 87% or about 30% of the time, broadly matching IMGT annotations. In a later analysis, several top co-occurrence clusters were reported to appear linked to parvovirus B19, influenza, CMV and Epstein-Barr virus. Some IMGT-functional V segments, including TRBV6-2 and TRBV6-3, could not be told apart with the 87-base-pair reads, so those segments were excluded. According to a later analysis, most CMV-associated TCR beta chains appeared to be HLA-restricted, and the HLA associations seemed to be driven largely by CMV exposure. Most TCR sequences were seen in very few donors, while some public TCRs were found in many individuals. In a later analysis, TCR association rates were found to vary across HLA loci, with the most associated TCRs seen for DRB1 alleles and the fewest for HLA-C alleles. Because HLA typing was unavailable for some donors at each locus, only the typed subset was used in association tests. The classifier was reported to diagnose cytomegalovirus status with high specificity and sensitivity in both the original cohort and the validation cohort. A later genetic analysis associated a missense DCLRE1C variant with V-gene and J-gene trimming of TCR beta chains, and an independent cohort replicated the association. Specific HLA alleles were associated with more than 15,000 TCR beta sequences at a false discovery rate of 0.05 in a later analysis. Because counts were too low, about 18 rarely observed V segments, including chromosome 9 orphons, were excluded from the earlier analysis of 500 to 700 of the donors. In a later analysis, HLA-associated TCR beta chains were found to be more clonally expanded and to have lower generation probabilities than equally common non-associated chains. Compared with the approximately 700-donor mean, donors in an Asian-associated ancestry cluster had fewer N-insertions in productive TCRs, according to a later genetic analysis. Roughly uniform sequencing depth across donors was assumed in presence/absence analyses, although this assumption may not hold. Only TCR beta chains were sequenced in this cohort, and the absence of alpha or paired-chain data limited detectable features. A further reported finding was that TCR beta sequences accurately predicted the HLA-A and HLA-B alleles for most subjects in the first cohort. Correlated functional status among segregating V segments might be attributable to linkage disequilibrium, but an unknown experimental factor could not be ruled out. Immune exposure information for the cohort was limited to CMV serostatus. The authors suggested that the approach could potentially be generalized to other disease states and immunological phenotypes. A cluster of highly shared sequence variants was judged likely to be a technical artifact of the sequencing pipeline. In vitro tests confirmed that a few of the cytomegalovirus-associated TCR beta chains recognize cytomegalovirus antigens. When HLA alleles, especially DR and DQ, strongly co-occurred, TCR associations were difficult to assign to individual alleles.

The method behind the library was the immunoSEQ multiplex PCR assay. The multiplex PCR relied on a mix of 60 forward primers for TCR Vbeta segments and 13 reverse primers for TCR Jbeta segments. A multiplex PCR assay on genomic DNA amplified the CDR3 region of rearranged TCR beta genes. On the Illumina HiSeq System, the amplified TCR beta libraries were sequenced as 87-base-pair reads. The authors' analysis ran thus. Across the 500 to 750 repertoires, a later analysis counted about 81 million unique TCR beta chains, 9 million to 14 million of which were shared by at least two donors. A nearest-neighbor algorithm error-corrected the raw reads and collapsed the reads into unique sequences, merging closely related sequences to remove PCR and sequencing errors. To assign V, D and J gene segments, CDR3 sequences were aligned to IMGT reference sequences. For a sequence to be retained, at least a six-nucleotide match to both a V gene segment and a J gene segment was required. Rearrangements were classified as productive when the CDR3 lacked stop codons and remained in frame with V and J, and all other rearrangements were classified as non-productive. CDR3 was defined by IMGT convention, running from the second conserved V-encoded cysteine to the conserved J-encoded phenylalanine. In an earlier analysis of approximately 500 of the donors, sequences lacking an unambiguous match to a single V gene segment were excluded. In an earlier analysis of a few hundred of the donors, a V segment was called functional when productive rearrangements were above 56.7%, and segregating when the standard deviation between donors exceeded 5%. To diagnose cytomegalovirus status from the catalog of TCR beta chain sequences, a statistical classification framework was built. A later analysis assigned V and J genes by comparing TCR nucleotide sequences with IMGT/GENE-DB human TR gene sequences. Using the TCRdist pipeline, a later analysis assigned CDR3 sequences along with most-parsimonious VDJ recombination scenarios. In a later analysis, each TCR beta chain was defined by its CDR3 amino acid sequence together with its V-gene family, and reads without a unique V-gene family were excluded. In a later analysis, 500 to 700 highly shared, low-generation-probability nucleotide sequences were removed to address suspected cross-contamination and a sequencing artifact. For each public chain, a later analysis derived a clonal expansion index from normalized ranks of inferred template counts within each repertoire. In a later analysis, generation probabilities were computed using a VDJ recombination model fitted to out-of-frame rearrangements, and the results were checked against IGoR. A later analysis scored TCR-TCR, TCR-HLA and TCR-CMV co-occurrence with hypergeometric tests, applying a repertoire-size bias correction to TCR pairs. In a later analysis, false discovery rates were estimated by permuting HLA or CMV assignments 20 times. In a later analysis, co-occurring TCRs were grouped using DBSCAN, with TCRdist sequence similarity added in when clustering inside HLA-allele-positive subsets. For co-occurrence clustering, repertoires with fewer than 30,000 or more than 120,000 public chains were excluded, along with 5 or 6 repertoires with anomalous nucleotide sharing. Held by TCRdb, this immuneACCESS table contains in-frame sequences only and omits some clones. Under half of the omission traces to an unresolved V gene where checked; the cause of the rest is unknown. That table is the source of V, J and clone size, and D and trimming were worked out from the DNA. This sample holds 160,000 or so clones; just over 70% were observed only once. Roughly 4.5% of the sample rests with the top ten.

The clonotype originates from a man between 18 and 35 years old in good health and CMV-seropositive. Sequencing input: PBMCs. The chain was built from TRBV30 and TRBJ2-1; 9 junctional bases match TRBD2. CDR3 region: CAWREEEAGGSYNEQFF. The DNA is TGTGCCTGGAGGGAAGAGGAAGCGGGGGGATCCTACAATGAGCAGTTCTTC.